This T cell receptor beta chain was recovered during a study of post-analysis software for immune sequencing data. Study in general: The courses of disease that were included comprised relapsing-remitting, secondary progressive and progressive-relapsing multiple sclerosis. Broader study findings: Patients showed TRBV5-6, TRBV5-1 and TRBV20-1 among four to six TRBV segments more frequent than in controls. Among multiple sclerosis patients, normalized Chao1 diversity was significantly below that of controls.

Comments on this clonotype: Its antigen is currently unknown.

Germline loops: CDR1 PRHDT, CDR2 FYEKMQ (reference sequence). The length of the CDR3 is 13 residues. After removal of 6 bases from V and 7 bases from J, the junction contained 6 bases not matched to a gene. Tagging with unique molecular identifiers was a feature of the TCR beta cDNA libraries. T cells numbering about 0.95 to 11 million gave rise to some 520,000 cDNA molecules. MiXCR, applied by TCRdb to the PCR reads, yields one record per CDR3 protein. Seen here are over 300,000 distinct CDR3 sequences, less than 35% observed once, and the top ten hold 13%. The chain recombines TRBV13 with TRBJ1-2, with TRBD1 matching over 9 bases. This TCR came from a girl aged 10 to 17 with multiple sclerosis. Material: blood. This chain's CDR3 is CASSHRGQGGYTF. Written as DNA, the CDR3 is TGTGCCAGCAGTCACAGGGGGCAGGGTGGCTACACCTTC. Filled out from reference TRBV13 and TRBJ1-2, the complete variable domain reads AAGVIQSPRHLIKEKRETATLKCYPIPRHDTVYWYQQGPGQDPQFLISFYEKMQSDKGSIPDRFSAQQFSDYHSELNMSSLELGDSALYFCASSHRGQGGYTFGSGTRLTVV.